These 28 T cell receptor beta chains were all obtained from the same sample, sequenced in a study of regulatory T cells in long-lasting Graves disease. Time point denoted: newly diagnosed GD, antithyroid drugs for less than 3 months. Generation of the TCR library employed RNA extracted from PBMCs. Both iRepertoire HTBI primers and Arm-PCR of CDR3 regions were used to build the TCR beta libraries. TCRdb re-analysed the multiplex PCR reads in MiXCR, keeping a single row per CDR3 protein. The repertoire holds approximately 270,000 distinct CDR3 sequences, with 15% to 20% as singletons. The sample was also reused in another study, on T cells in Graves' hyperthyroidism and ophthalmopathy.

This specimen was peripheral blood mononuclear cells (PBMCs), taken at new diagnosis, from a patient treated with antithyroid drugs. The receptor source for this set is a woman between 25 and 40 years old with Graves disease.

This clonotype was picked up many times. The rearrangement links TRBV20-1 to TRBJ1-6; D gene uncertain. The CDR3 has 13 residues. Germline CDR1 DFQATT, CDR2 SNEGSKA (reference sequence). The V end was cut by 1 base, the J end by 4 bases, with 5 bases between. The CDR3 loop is CSARAEYNSPLHF. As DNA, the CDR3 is TGCAGTGCTAGAGCGGAATATAATTCACCCCTCCACTTT.

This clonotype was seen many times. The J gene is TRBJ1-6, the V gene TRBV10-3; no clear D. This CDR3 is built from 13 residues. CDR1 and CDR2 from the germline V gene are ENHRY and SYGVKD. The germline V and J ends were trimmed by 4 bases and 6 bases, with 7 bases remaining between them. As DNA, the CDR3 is TGTGCCATCAGTGCGGACCTTAATTCACCCCTCCACTTT. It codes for CAISADLNSPLHF.

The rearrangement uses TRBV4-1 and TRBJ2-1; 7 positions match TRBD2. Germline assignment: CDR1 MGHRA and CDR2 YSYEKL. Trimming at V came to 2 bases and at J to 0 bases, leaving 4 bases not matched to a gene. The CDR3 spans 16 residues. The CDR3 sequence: CASSQKAGNSYNEQFF. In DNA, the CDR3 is TGCGCCAGCAGCCAAAAAGCGGGGAACTCCTACAATGAGCAGTTCTTC.

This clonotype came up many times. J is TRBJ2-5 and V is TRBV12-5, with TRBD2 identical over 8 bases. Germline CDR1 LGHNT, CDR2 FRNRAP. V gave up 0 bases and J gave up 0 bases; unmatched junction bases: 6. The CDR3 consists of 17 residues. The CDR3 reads CASGLVTSGKYQETQYF. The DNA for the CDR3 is TGTGCTAGTGGTTTGGTAACTAGCGGAAAGTACCAAGAGACCCAGTACTTC. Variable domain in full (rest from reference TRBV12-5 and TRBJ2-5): DARVTQTPRHKVTEMGQEVTMRCQPILGHNTVFWYRQTMMQGLELLAYFRNRAPLDDSGMPKDRFSAEMPDATLATLKIQPSEPRDSAVYFCASGLVTSGKYQETQYFGPGTRLLVL.

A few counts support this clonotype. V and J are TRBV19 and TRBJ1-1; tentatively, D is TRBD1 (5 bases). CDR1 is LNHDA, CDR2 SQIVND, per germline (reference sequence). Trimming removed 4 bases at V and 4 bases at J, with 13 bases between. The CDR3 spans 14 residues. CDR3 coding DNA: TGTGCCAGTAGTACGGGGCCCGCGGGCACTGAAGCTTTCTTT. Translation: CASSTGPAGTEAFF.

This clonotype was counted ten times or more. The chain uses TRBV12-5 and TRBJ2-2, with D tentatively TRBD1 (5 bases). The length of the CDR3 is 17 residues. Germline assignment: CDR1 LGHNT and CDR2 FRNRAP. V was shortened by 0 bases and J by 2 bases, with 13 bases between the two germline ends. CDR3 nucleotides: TGTGCTAGTGGTTTGGTACTTGGCAGGGATAACACCGGGGAGCTGTTTTTT. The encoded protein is CASGLVLGRDNTGELFF.

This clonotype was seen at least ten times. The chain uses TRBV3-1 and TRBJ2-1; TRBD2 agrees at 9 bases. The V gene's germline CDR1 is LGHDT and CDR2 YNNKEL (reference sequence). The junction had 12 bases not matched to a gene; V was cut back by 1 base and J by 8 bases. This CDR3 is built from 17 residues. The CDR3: CASSQVRGRGAGYEQFF. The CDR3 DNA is TGTGCCAGCAGCCAAGTCCGCGGGAGGGGCGCAGGGTATGAGCAGTTCTTC.

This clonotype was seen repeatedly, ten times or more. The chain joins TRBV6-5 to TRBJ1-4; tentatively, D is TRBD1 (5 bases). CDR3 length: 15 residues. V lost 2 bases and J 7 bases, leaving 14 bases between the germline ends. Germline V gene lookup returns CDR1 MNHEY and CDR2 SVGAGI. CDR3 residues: CASSYGNRDAEKLFF. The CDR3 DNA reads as TGTGCCAGCAGTTACGGAAACCGGGACGCTGAAAAACTGTTTTTT.

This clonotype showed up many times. The CDR3 nucleotides are TGTGCCAGCAGCCAAGAGGAGAGCCAAGGCTACACCTTC. Translation gives CASSQEESQGYTF. The chain links TRBV3-1 to TRBJ1-2; D is unclear. The germline V and J ends were trimmed by 0 bases and 8 bases, with 10 bases remaining between them. Germline-derived CDR1 and CDR2 are LGHDT and YNNKEL (reference sequence). The CDR3 spans 13 residues.

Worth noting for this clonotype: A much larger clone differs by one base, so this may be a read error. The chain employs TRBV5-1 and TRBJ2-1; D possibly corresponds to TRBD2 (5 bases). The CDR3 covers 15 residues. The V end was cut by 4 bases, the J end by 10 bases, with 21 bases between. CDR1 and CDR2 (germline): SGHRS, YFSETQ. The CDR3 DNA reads TGCGCCAGCAGCCTTACGGGAACATACTTGAGGGAGCAGTTCTTC. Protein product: CASSLTGTYLREQFF.

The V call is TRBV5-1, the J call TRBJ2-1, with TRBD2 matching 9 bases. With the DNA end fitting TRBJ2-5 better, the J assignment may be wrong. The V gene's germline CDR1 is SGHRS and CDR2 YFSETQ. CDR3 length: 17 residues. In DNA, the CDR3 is TGCGCCAGCAGCTTGACAATACTAGCGGGCCTACAAGAGACCCAGTACTTC. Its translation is CASSLTILAGLQETQYF.

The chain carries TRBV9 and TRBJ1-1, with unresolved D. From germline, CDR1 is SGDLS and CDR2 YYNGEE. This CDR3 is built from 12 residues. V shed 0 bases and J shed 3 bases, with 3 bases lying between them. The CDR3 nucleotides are TGTGCCAGCAGCGTAGAGGACACTGAAGCTTTCTTT. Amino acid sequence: CASSVEDTEAFF.

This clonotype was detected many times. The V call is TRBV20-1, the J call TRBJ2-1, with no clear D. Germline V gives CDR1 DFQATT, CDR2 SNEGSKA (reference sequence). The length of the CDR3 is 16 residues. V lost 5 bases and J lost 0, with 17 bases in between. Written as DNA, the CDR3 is TGCAGTGCTTCCTCCCTGGCGGCAAGCTCCTACAATGAGCAGTTCTTC. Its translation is CSASSLAASSYNEQFF.

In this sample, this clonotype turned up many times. CDR3 bases: TGCAGTGCTAGAGCAACAGGGATCAAGGATGGCTACACCTTC. Translation gives CSARATGIKDGYTF. This chain links TRBV20-1 with TRBJ1-2; a possible D gene is TRBD1 (6 bases). The CDR3 covers 14 residues. With 1 base removed from V and 6 bases from J, the gap between germline ends came to 15 bases. Germline loops: CDR1 DFQATT, CDR2 SNEGSKA (reference sequence).

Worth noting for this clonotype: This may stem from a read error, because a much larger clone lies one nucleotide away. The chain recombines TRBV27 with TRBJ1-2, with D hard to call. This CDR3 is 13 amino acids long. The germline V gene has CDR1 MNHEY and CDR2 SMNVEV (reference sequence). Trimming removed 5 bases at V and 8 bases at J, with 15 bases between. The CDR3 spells CASSTLVLGGYTF. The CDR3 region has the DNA TGTGCCAGCAGTACACTGGTCCTTGGGGGCTACACCTTC.

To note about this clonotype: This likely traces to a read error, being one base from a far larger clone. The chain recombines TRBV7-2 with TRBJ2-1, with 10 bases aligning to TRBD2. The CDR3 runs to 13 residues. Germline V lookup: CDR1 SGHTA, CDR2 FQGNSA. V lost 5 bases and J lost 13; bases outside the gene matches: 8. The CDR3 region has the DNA TGTGCCAGCAGCCCCGGGACTAGCGTTGAACAGTTCTTC. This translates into CASSPGTSVEQFF.

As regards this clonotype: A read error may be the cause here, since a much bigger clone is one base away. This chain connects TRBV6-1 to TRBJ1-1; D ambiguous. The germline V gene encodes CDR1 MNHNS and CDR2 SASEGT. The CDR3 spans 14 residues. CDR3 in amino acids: CTSKGSQLNTEAFF. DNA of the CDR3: TGTACCAGCAAGGGTTCTCAGTTGAACACTGAAGCTTTCTTT.

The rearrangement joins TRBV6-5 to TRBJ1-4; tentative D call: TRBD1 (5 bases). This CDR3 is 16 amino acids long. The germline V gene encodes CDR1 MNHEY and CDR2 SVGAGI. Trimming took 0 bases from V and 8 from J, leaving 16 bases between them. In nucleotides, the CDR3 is TGTGCCAGCAGTTACTCGGTTGGAGGGGTTGAGGAAAAACTGTTTTTT. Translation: CASSYSVGGVEEKLFF.

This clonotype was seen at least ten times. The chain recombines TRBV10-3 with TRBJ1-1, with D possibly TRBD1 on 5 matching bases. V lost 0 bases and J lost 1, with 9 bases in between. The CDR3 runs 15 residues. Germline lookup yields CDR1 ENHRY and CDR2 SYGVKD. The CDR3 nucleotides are TGTGCCATCAGTGAGTCTTTGACAGCGAACACTGAAGCTTTCTTT. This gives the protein CAISESLTANTEAFF.

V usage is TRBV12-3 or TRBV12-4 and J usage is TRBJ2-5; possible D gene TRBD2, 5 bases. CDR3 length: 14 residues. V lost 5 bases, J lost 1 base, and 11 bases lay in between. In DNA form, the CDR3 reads TGTGCCAGCAGTGGAACAGCGGTCCAAGAGACCCAGTACTTC. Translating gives CASSGTAVQETQYF.

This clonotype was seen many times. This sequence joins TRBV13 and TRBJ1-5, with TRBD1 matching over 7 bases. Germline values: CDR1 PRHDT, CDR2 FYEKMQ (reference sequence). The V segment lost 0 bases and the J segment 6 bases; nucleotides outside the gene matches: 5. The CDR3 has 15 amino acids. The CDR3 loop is CASSLGPQGGQPQHF. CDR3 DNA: TGTGCCAGCAGCTTAGGCCCCCAGGGGGGTCAGCCCCAGCATTTT.

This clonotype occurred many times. The CDR3 sequence: CASSLESNSNEKLFF. In DNA form, the CDR3 reads TGTGCCAGCAGCTTAGAGTCGAACTCTAATGAAAAACTGTTTTTT. The rearrangement uses TRBV7-2 and TRBJ1-4; D gene uncertain. Germline assignment: CDR1 SGHTA and CDR2 FQGNSA. V was shortened by 1 base and J by 3 bases, with 9 bases between the two germline ends. This CDR3 is built from 15 residues. Complete variable domain (other parts from reference TRBV7-2 and TRBJ1-4): GAGVSQSPSNKVTEKGKDVELRCDPISGHTALYWYRQSLGQGLEFLIYFQGNSAPDKSGLPSDRFSAERTGGSVSTLTIQRTQQEDSAVYLCASSLESNSNEKLFFGSGTQLSVL.

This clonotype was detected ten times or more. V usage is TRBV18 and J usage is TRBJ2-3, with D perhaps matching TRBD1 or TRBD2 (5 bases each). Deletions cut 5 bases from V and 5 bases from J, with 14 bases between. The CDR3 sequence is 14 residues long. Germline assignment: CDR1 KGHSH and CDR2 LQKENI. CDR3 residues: CASSSGTRGDTQYF. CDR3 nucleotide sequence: TGTGCCAGCTCATCCGGGACGAGGGGAGATACGCAGTATTTT.

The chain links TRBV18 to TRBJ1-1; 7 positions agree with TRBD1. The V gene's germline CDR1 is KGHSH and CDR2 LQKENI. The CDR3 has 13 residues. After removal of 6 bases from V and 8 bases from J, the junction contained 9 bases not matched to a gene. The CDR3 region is CASSPDRESEAFF. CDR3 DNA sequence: TGTGCCAGCTCGCCAGACAGGGAATCAGAAGCTTTCTTT.

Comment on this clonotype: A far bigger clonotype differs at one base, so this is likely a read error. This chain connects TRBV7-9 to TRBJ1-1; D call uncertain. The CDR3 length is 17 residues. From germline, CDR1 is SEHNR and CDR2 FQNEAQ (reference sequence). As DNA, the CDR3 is TGTGCCAGCAGCCTACGAAGCCCGGGAGGAATGAACACTGAAACTTTCTTT. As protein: CASSLRSPGGMNTETFF.

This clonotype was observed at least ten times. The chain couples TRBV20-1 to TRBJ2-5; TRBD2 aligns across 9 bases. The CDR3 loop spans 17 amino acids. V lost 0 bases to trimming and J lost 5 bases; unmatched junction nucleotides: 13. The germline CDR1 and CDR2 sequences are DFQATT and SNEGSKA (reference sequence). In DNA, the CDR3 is TGCAGTGCTAGAGATATAGAGCGGGGGGTTTTCGGGGAGACCCAGTACTTC. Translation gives CSARDIERGVFGETQYF.

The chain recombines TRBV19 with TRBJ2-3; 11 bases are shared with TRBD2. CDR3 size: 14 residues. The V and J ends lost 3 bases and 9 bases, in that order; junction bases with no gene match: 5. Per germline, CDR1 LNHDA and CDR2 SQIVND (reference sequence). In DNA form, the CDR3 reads TGTGCCAGTAGTATTTTACCTAGCGGGGGGACGCAGTATTTT. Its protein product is CASSILPSGGTQYF.

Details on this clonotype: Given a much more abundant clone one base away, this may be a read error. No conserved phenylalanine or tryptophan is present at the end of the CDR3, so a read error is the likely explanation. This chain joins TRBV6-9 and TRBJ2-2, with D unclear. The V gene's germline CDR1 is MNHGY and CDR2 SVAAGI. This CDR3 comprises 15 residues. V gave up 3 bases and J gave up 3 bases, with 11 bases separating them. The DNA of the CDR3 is TGTGCCAGCAGTTACGTTCCCGCGTACACCGGGGAGCTGTTTTCT. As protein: CASSYVPAYTGELFS.